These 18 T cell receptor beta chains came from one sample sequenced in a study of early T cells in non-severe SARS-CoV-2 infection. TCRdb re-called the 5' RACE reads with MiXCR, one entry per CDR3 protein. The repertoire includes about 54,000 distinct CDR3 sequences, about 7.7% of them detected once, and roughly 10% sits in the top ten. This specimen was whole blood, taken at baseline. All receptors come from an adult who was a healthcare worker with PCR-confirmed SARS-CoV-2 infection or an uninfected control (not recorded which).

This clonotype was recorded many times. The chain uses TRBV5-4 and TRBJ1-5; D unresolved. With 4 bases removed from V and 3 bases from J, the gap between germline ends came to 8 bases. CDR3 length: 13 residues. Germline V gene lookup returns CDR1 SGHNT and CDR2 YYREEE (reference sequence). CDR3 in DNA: TGTGCCAGCAGCAAGGACCCCAATCAGCCCCAGCATTTT. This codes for CASSKDPNQPQHF. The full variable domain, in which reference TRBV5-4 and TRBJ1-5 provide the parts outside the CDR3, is ETGVTQSPTHLIKTRGQQVTLRCSSQSGHNTVSWYQQALGQGPQFIFQYYREEENGRGNFPPRFSGLQFPNYSSELNVNALELDDSALYLCASSKDPNQPQHFGDGTRLSIL.

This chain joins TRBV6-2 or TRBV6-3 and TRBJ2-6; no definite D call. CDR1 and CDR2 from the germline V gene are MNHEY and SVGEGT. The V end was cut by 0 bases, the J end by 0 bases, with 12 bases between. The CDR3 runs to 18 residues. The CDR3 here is CASSYSGSAGSGANVLTF. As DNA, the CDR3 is TGTGCCAGCAGTTACTCGGGTTCCGCCGGCTCTGGGGCCAACGTCCTGACTTTC.

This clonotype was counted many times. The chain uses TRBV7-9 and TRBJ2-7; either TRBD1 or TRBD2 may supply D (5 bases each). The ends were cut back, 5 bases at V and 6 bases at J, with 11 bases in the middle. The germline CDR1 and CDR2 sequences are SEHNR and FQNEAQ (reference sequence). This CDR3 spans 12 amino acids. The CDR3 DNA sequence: TGTGCCAGCAGCCTGTCAGGGAGCGAGCAGTACTTC. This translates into CASSLSGSEQYF.

The CDR3 sequence is CAWSVFRGTIEKLFF. The CDR3, as DNA: TGTGCCTGGAGTGTATTCAGGGGAACGATCGAAAAACTGTTTTTT. V usage is TRBV30 and J usage is TRBJ1-4, with TRBD1 as a possible D gene (6 bases). The ends were cut back, 0 bases at V and 8 bases at J, with 16 bases in the middle. Germline CDR1 reads GTSNPN; CDR2 reads SVGIG (reference sequence). The CDR3 is 15 amino acids. Together with reference TRBV30 and TRBJ1-4, the CDR3 gives the full variable domain: SQTIHQWPATLVQPVGSPLSLECTVEGTSNPNLYWYRQAAGRGLQLLFYSVGIGQISSEVPQNLSASRPQDRQFILSSKKLLLSDSGFYLCAWSVFRGTIEKLFFGSGTQLSVL.

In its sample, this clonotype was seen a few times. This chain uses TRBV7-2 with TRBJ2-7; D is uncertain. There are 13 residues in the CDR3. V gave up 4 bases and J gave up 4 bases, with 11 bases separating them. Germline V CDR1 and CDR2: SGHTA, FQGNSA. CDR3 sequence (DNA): TGTGCCAGCAGCTCCCCTCCACGTTACGAGCAGTACTTC. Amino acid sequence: CASSSPPRYEQYF.

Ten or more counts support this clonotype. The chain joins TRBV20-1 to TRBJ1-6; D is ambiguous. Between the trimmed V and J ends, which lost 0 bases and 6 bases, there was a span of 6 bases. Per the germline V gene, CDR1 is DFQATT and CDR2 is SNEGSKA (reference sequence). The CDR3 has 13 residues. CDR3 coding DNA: TGCAGTGCTAGAGATACGGCTAATTCACCCCTCCACTTT. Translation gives CSARDTANSPLHF.

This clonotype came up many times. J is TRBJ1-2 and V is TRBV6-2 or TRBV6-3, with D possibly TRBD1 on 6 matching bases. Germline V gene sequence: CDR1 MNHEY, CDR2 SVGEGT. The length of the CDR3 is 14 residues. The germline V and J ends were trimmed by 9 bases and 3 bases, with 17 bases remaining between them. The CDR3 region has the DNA TGTGCCAGTACCATCGGGACATATGACTATGGCTACACCTTC. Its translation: CASTIGTYDYGYTF.

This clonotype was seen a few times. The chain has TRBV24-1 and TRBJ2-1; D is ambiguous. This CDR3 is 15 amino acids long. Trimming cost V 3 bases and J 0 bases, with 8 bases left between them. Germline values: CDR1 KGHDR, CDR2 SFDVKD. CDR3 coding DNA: TGTGCCACCAGTGATCGCGGCAACTCCTACAATGAGCAGTTCTTC. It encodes CATSDRGNSYNEQFF.

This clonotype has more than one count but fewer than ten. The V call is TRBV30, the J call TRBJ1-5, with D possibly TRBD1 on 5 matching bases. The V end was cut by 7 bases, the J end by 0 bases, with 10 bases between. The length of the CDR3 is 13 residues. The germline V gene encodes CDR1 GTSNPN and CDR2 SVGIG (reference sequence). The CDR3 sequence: CAYGAYSNQPQHF. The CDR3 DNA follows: TGTGCCTATGGGGCCTATAGCAATCAGCCCCAGCATTTT. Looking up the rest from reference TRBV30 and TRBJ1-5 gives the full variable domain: SQTIHQWPATLVQPVGSPLSLECTVEGTSNPNLYWYRQAAGRGLQLLFYSVGIGQISSEVPQNLSASRPQDRQFILSSKKLLLSDSGFYLCAYGAYSNQPQHFGDGTRLSIL.

Here the CDR3 reads CASSPGNNHQPQHF. CDR3 DNA sequence: TGTGCCAGCTCACCAGGGAACAATCACCAGCCCCAGCATTTT. V and J are TRBV18 and TRBJ1-5; unclear D gene. Germline CDR1 reads KGHSH; CDR2 reads LQKENI. This CDR3 spans 14 amino acids. V lost 2 bases and J 7 bases, leaving 12 bases between the germline ends. Complete variable domain (other parts from reference TRBV18 and TRBJ1-5): NAGVMQNPRHLVRRRGQEARLRCSPMKGHSHVYWYRQLPEEGLKFMVYLQKENIIDESGMPKERFSAEFPKEGPSILRIQQVVRGDSAAYFCASSPGNNHQPQHFGDGTRLSIL.

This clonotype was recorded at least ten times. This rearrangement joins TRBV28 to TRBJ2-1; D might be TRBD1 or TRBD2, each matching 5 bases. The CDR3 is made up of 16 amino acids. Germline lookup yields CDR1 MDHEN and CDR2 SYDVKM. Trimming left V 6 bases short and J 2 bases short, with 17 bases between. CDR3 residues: CASSSPGGRTYNEQFF. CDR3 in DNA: TGTGCCAGCAGCTCCCCTGGGGGTAGAACCTACAATGAGCAGTTCTTC.

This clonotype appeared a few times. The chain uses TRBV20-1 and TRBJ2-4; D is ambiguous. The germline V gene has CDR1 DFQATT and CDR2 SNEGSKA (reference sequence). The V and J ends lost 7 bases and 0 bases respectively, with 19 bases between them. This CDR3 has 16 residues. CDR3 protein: CSVVIGFGKAKNIQYF. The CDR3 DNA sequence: TGCAGTGTAGTAATAGGGTTCGGTAAAGCCAAAAACATTCAGTACTTC.

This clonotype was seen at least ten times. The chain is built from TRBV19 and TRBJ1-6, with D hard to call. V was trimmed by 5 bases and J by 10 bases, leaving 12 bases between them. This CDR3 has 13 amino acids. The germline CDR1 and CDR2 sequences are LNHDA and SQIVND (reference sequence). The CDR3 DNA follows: TGTGCCAGTAGTGGCCAGCGAGGCTCACCCCTCCACTTT. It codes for CASSGQRGSPLHF. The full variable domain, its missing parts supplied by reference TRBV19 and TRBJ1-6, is DGGITQSPKYLFRKEGQNVTLSCEQNLNHDAMYWYRQDPGQGLRLIYYSQIVNDFQKGDIAEGYSVSREKKESFPLTVTSAQKNPTAFYLCASSGQRGSPLHFGNGTRLTVT.

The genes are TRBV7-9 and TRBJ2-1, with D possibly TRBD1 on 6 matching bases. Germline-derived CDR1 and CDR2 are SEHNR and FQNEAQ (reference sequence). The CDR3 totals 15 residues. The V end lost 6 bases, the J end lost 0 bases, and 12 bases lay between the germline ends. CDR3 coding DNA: TGTGCCAGCAGTTCCGGACAGCCCTCCTACAATGAGCAGTTCTTC. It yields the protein CASSSGQPSYNEQFF.

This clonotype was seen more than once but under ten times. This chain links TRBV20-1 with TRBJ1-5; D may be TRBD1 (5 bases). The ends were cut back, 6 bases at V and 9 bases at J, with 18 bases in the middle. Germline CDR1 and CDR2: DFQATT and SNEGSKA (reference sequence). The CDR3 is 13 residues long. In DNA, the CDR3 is TGCAGTGCCCAGGGACCCGGACGGGTGCCCCAGCATTTT. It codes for CSAQGPGRVPQHF.

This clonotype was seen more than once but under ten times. The CDR3 region is CASSYVQNTGELFF. The CDR3 nucleotides read TGTGCCAGCAGCTACGTACAGAACACCGGGGAGCTGTTTTTT. The rearrangement joins TRBV13 to TRBJ2-2; unclear D gene. This CDR3 has 14 residues. The ends were cut back, 4 bases at V and 1 base at J, with 7 bases in the middle. Germline V gene lookup returns CDR1 PRHDT and CDR2 FYEKMQ (reference sequence).

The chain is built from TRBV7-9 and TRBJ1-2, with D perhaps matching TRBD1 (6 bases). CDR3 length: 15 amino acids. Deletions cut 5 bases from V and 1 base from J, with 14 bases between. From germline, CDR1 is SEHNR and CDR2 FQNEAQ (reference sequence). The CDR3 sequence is CASSIGTTNNYGYTF. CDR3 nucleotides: TGTGCCAGCAGCATTGGGACAACCAATAACTATGGCTACACCTTC.

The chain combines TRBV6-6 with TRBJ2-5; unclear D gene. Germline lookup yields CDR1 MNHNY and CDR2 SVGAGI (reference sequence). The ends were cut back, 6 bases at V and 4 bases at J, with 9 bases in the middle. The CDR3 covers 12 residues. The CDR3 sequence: CASRKGTETQYF. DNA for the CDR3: TGTGCCAGCAGGAAGGGAACAGAGACCCAGTACTTC.